A single T cell receptor beta chain is shown here with its context. The antigen is undetermined. This entry comes from a study of CD8 T cell repertoires and HIV-1 epitope variants. Sequenced by immunoSEQ multiplex PCR; TCRdb stores in-frame clones only, minus some. Of about 7,000 clones in the sample, around three fifths are singletons; the top ten hold roughly 41%. The CDR3 totals 18 residues. The V gene's germline CDR1 is SGDLS and CDR2 YYNGEE. J gave up 0 bases and V 2 bases, and 8 bases lay outside the gene matches. The chain joins TRBV9 to TRBJ2-3; 11 bases agree with TRBD2. The receptor comes from a male donor with HIV. Sequenced: cultured CD8+ T cells derived from PBMCs. Here the CDR3 reads CASSVRLAGGPSTDTQYF. Here the CDR3 DNA reads TGTGCCAGCAGCGTGAGGCTAGCGGGGGGCCCTAGCACAGATACGCAGTATTTT.